This T cell receptor beta chain is from a study of blood T cell repertoires in COVID-19. Study background: The samples span acute and convalescent COVID-19 from the United States, Italy and Spain. T cells, B-cell-depleted T cells, or PBMCs provided the cDNA or gDNA that served as material.

Losses at the gene ends were 3 bases for V and 0 bases for J; bases not matched to a gene: 8. Per the germline V gene, CDR1 is MNHNS and CDR2 is SASEGT. The CDR3 consists of 17 residues. Authors' data handling: Reference gene primer amplification yielded estimated nucleated cell counts. Sequenced by immunoSEQ multiplex PCR; TCRdb stores in-frame clones only, minus some. That table is the source of V, J and clone size, and D and trimming were worked out from the DNA. In the table there are hundreds of thousands of clones, about 86% of which are singletons. Source material: peripheral blood. This clonotype was obtained from a woman aged 80 or over with acute or convalescent COVID-19. The gene calls are TRBV6-1 and TRBJ2-5; TRBD1 aligns across 9 bases. CDR3 nucleotides: TGTGCCAGCAGTGACGCTGGCTACAGGGGGCACCAAGAGACCCAGTACTTC. Translated, it gives CASSDAGYRGHQETQYF.